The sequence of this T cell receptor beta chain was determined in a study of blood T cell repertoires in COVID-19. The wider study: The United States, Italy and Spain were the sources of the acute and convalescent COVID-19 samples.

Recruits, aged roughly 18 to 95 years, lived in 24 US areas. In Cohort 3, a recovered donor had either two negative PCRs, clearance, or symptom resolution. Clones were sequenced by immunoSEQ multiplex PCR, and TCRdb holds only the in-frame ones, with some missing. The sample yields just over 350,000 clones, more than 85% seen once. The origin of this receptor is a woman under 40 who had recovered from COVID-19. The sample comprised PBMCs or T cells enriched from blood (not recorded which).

The CDR3 DNA follows: TGTGCCAGCAGCCAAGCAGGACTAGCGGAGGGATCCTCCTACAATGAGCAGTTCTTC. Protein sequence: CASSQAGLAEGSSYNEQFF. The V gene is TRBV3-1 (or the pseudogene TRBV3-2), the J gene TRBJ2-1, with 10 bases fitting TRBD2. The CDR3 extends over 19 amino acids. V shed 1 base and J 0 bases; nucleotides not matched to a gene: 9. CDR1 and CDR2 from the germline V gene are LGHDT and YNNKEL (reference sequence).